This T cell receptor (beta chain) was identified in a study of blood T cell repertoires in COVID-19. Study background: There were acute and convalescent COVID-19 samples, and they came from the United States, Italy and Spain.

This table comes from immunoSEQ multiplex PCR, and its TCRdb copy is limited to in-frame clones, with some not included. The sample contains a few hundred thousand clones, 85% to 90% of which appear only once. Germline V CDR1 and CDR2: KGHSH, LQKENI. CDR3 size: 17 residues. V was clipped by 1 base and J by 6 bases; unmatched bases: 8. The sequenced sample consisted of peripheral blood. This chain links TRBV18 with TRBJ2-2; 10 bases are a match to TRBD1. The TCR was taken from a woman in her forties or fifties with active or convalescent COVID-19. The CDR3 protein is CASSPLGQGILAGELFF. The CDR3 DNA is TGTGCCAGCTCACCACTGGGACAGGGGATTTTGGCCGGGGAGCTGTTTTTT.